One sample yielded the 27 T cell receptor beta chains listed below, sequenced in a study of early T cells in non-severe SARS-CoV-2 infection. TCRdb re-analysed the 5' RACE reads in MiXCR, keeping a single row per CDR3 protein. The data contain 50,000 to 55,000 distinct CDR3 sequences, over 8% of them singletons. Sequencing was performed on whole blood. The receptors originated from an adult who was a healthcare worker with PCR-confirmed SARS-CoV-2 infection or an uninfected control (not recorded which).

V gene TRBV9 combines with J gene TRBJ1-6; unclear D gene. Per germline, CDR1 SGDLS and CDR2 YYNGEE. V was clipped by 6 bases and J by 13 bases, with 17 bases between them. The CDR3 sequence is 13 residues long. CDR3 loop: CASTGPSEYPLHF. The CDR3 DNA is TGTGCCAGCACCGGTCCTTCCGAATATCCCCTCCACTTT.

This clonotype was picked up a small number of times. The V and J genes are TRBV4-3 and TRBJ1-1; 7 bases line up with TRBD1. The CDR3 is 15 residues long. After removal of 3 bases from V and 1 base from J, the junction contained 5 bases not matched to a gene. Germline values: CDR1 LGHNA, CDR2 YSLEER. CDR3 loop: CASSQETGRNTEAFF. Written as DNA, the CDR3 is TGCGCCAGCAGCCAGGAGACAGGGCGGAACACTGAAGCTTTCTTT.

This clonotype showed up many times. CDR3 DNA: TGTGCCAGCAGCTCCCGGACCGCAGGAAACACCATATATTTT. This sequence encodes CASSSRTAGNTIYF. The V call is TRBV7-9, the J call TRBJ1-3; no firm D call. CDR1 SEHNR and CDR2 FQNEAQ come from the germline V gene (reference sequence). Trimming removed 4 bases from V and 4 bases from J, with 11 bases in between. This CDR3 is 14 amino acids long.

This clonotype showed up many times. The chain links TRBV7-9 to TRBJ1-1; unclear D gene. Germline CDR1 SEHNR, CDR2 FQNEAQ (reference sequence). This CDR3 spans 15 amino acids. Trimming cost V 4 bases and J 3 bases, with 15 bases left between them. This CDR3 reads CASSSRAPVDTEAFF. The CDR3, as DNA: TGTGCCAGCAGCTCCCGGGCCCCGGTAGACACTGAAGCTTTCTTT. The variable domain in full, completed from reference TRBV7-9 and TRBJ1-1, reads DTGVSQNPRHKITKRGQNVTFRCDPISEHNRLYWYRQTLGQGPEFLTYFQNEAQLEKSRLLSDRFSAERPKGSFSTLEIQRTEQGDSAMYLCASSSRAPVDTEAFFGQGTRLTVV.

This clonotype was counted ten times or more. The J gene is TRBJ1-5, the V gene TRBV5-6, with 7 bases fitting TRBD1. The germline V gene has CDR1 SGHDT and CDR2 YYEEEE. The CDR3 totals 14 residues. V shed 4 bases, J shed 2 bases, and the junction held 3 bases outside the gene matches. For the CDR3, the DNA is TGTGCCAGCAGCCATGGACAGGGCAATCAGCCCCAGCATTTT. Protein product: CASSHGQGNQPQHF.

This clonotype was detected many times. The rearrangement joins TRBV3-1 to TRBJ2-7, with TRBD2 identical over 9 bases. Losses at the gene ends were 0 bases for V and 7 bases for J; bases not matched to a gene: 4. The CDR3 is made up of 14 amino acids. CDR1 and CDR2 (germline): LGHDT, YNNKEL (reference sequence). In nucleotides, the CDR3 is TGTGCCAGCAGCCAAGATGGACTAGCGAGGGAGCAGTACTTC. It yields the protein CASSQDGLAREQYF.

A few counts support this clonotype. The genes are TRBV19 and TRBJ1-2; TRBD1 matches 7 bases. V shed 10 bases and J 6 bases; nucleotides not matched to a gene: 14. The germline CDR1 and CDR2 sequences are LNHDA and SQIVND (reference sequence). The CDR3 runs 14 residues. CDR3 coding DNA: TGTGCCATCGGCAAGGCAGGGGGTGAGAATGGCTACACCTTC. Its protein product is CAIGKAGGENGYTF.

This clonotype occurred many times. The V call is TRBV7-3, the J call TRBJ2-5; TRBD1 might be the D (7 bases). The CDR3 loop spans 15 amino acids. The V gene's germline CDR1 is SGHTA and CDR2 FQGTGA. Trimming stripped 0 bases from V and 2 bases from J, with 10 bases between. The CDR3 DNA follows: TGTGCCAGCAGCTTAACGGGGGGACAGCAAGAGACCCAGTACTTC. This sequence encodes CASSLTGGQQETQYF.

This clonotype was observed a handful of times. The chain has TRBV18 and TRBJ2-5; D remains ambiguous. The CDR3 sequence is 13 residues long. Germline CDR1 and CDR2: KGHSH and LQKENI. V lost 5 bases to trimming and J lost 4 bases, with 11 bases between them. The CDR3 nucleotides are TGTGCCAGCTCAGAGTTACCGAGAGAGACCCAGTACTTC. Protein sequence: CASSELPRETQYF.

This rearrangement joins TRBV7-8 to TRBJ1-5; D is undetermined. V shed 0 bases and J shed 1 base, with 4 bases lying between them. The CDR3 sequence is 14 residues long. CDR1 and CDR2 (germline): SGHVS, FQNEAQ. CDR3 coding DNA: TGTGCCAGCAGCTTAGCACGCAGCAATCAGCCCCAGCATTTT. It encodes CASSLARSNQPQHF.

J is TRBJ1-6 and V is TRBV27, with TRBD1 as a possible D gene (5 bases). Germline values: CDR1 MNHEY, CDR2 SMNVEV (reference sequence). This CDR3 has 13 residues. Trimming pared 3 bases from V and 8 bases from J, leaving 8 bases between. The CDR3 coding sequence is TGTGCCAGCAGTTTCGCAGGGTATTCACCCCTCCACTTT. It codes for CASSFAGYSPLHF.

This clonotype was recorded at least ten times. The rearrangement joins TRBV7-9 to TRBJ2-2; TRBD1 agrees at 10 bases. The trim removed 8 bases at V and 2 bases at J, leaving 8 bases unmatched. Germline lookup yields CDR1 SEHNR and CDR2 FQNEAQ (reference sequence). This CDR3 is built from 16 residues. The DNA for the CDR3 is TGTGCCAGCGGGGACAGGGGACGCCGAAACACCGGGGAGCTGTTTTTT. It specifies CASGDRGRRNTGELFF.

This clonotype came up a few times. The chain is built from TRBV29-1 and TRBJ2-1; D is ambiguous. Germline CDR1 and CDR2: SQVTM and ANQGSEA. V lost 2 bases, J lost 0 bases, and 5 bases lay in between. The CDR3 is made up of 13 amino acids. CDR3 sequence reads: CSVEPSSYNEQFF. The CDR3 bases are TGCAGCGTTGAACCTAGCTCCTACAATGAGCAGTTCTTC.

This clonotype has more than one count but fewer than ten. This chain uses TRBV18 with TRBJ2-3, with TRBD1 identical over 7 bases. This CDR3 is built from 15 residues. Germline lookup yields CDR1 KGHSH and CDR2 LQKENI. The V gene end was trimmed by 4 bases and the J gene end by 5 bases; junction bases not matched to a gene: 9. CDR3 sequence reads: CASSLSVTGIDTQYF. CDR3 in DNA: TGTGCCAGCTCACTCTCCGTGACAGGGATAGATACGCAGTATTTT. Full variable domain (outside the CDR3, taken from reference TRBV18 and TRBJ2-3): NAGVMQNPRHLVRRRGQEARLRCSPMKGHSHVYWYRQLPEEGLKFMVYLQKENIIDESGMPKERFSAEFPKEGPSILRIQQVVRGDSAAYFCASSLSVTGIDTQYFGPGTRLTVL.

This clonotype has at least ten counts. The chain recombines TRBV21-1 with TRBJ1-1. TRBV21-1 is a recognized pseudogene. The CDR3 length is 15 residues. The CDR3 sequence: CASSKVADLNTEAFF. The CDR3 DNA reads TGTGCCAGCAGCAAAGTTGCGGATTTGAACACTGAAGCTTTCTTT.

Ten or more counts support this clonotype. The DNA of the CDR3 is TGTGCCAGCAGGCCCCGGACAGACCCAACCTCCTACACCTTC. Its protein product is CASRPRTDPTSYTF. The gene calls are TRBV27 and TRBJ1-2; tentative D call: TRBD1 (6 bases). V was pared by 6 bases and J by 10 bases, with 21 bases between. The CDR3 runs 14 residues. The germline CDR1 and CDR2 sequences are MNHEY and SMNVEV (reference sequence).

This clonotype was found many times. The chain carries TRBV18 and TRBJ1-1; the D is unclear. CDR1 and CDR2 (germline): KGHSH, LQKENI. V lost 4 bases, J lost 1 base, and 13 bases lay in between. The CDR3 is 15 residues long. The CDR3 region has the DNA TGTGCCAGCTCACTAAGGCGGAACCAGAACACTGAAGCTTTCTTT. It yields the protein CASSLRRNQNTEAFF.

This clonotype has a count of ten or more. This sequence joins TRBV20-1 and TRBJ2-1; D possibly matches TRBD1 or TRBD2 (7 bases each). CDR1 is DFQATT, CDR2 SNEGSKA, per germline (reference sequence). The CDR3 consists of 15 residues. Trimming removed 4 bases at V and 7 bases at J, with 20 bases between. The CDR3, as DNA: TGCAGTGCTAAAACAGGGAGGGGGCCAAATAATGAGCAGTTCTTC. Its translation: CSAKTGRGPNNEQFF.

This clonotype was observed many times. The V and J genes are TRBV19 and TRBJ2-1, with 11 bases that match TRBD2. Germline V lookup: CDR1 LNHDA, CDR2 SQIVND (reference sequence). Trimming cost V 7 bases and J 2 bases; bases outside gene matches: 4. The CDR3 is 15 amino acids. CDR3 residues: CASTQLAGAYNEQFF. The CDR3 region has the DNA TGTGCCAGTACCCAACTAGCGGGAGCCTACAATGAGCAGTTCTTC.

This clonotype was picked up many times. This chain links TRBV19 with TRBJ1-4; D might be TRBD1 (5 bases). CDR1 and CDR2 from the germline V gene are LNHDA and SQIVND (reference sequence). Deletions cut 4 bases from V and 6 bases from J, with 15 bases between. The CDR3 has 15 residues. CDR3 DNA: TGTGCCAGTAGTAATCAGGGATTCTTGGATGAAAAACTGTTTTTT. This sequence encodes CASSNQGFLDEKLFF.

This chain links TRBV6-6 with TRBJ2-7, with 7 bases identical to TRBD1. Germline V gene lookup returns CDR1 MNHNY and CDR2 SVGAGI (reference sequence). Unmatched junction bases numbered 13, after V lost 0 bases and J lost 5 bases. The length of the CDR3 is 17 residues. CDR3 sequence: CASSYSGAGDSHHEQYF. CDR3 bases: TGTGCCAGCAGTTACTCCGGCGCAGGGGACAGCCACCACGAGCAGTACTTC.

This clonotype was detected only a few times. In nucleotides, the CDR3 is TGCAGCGCAACAGGGCTGTGGAATGGCTACACCTTC. This translates into CSATGLWNGYTF. This sequence joins TRBV29-1 and TRBJ1-2, with D tentatively TRBD1 (6 bases). Deletions cut 7 bases from V and 6 bases from J, with 15 bases between. The CDR3 contains 12 residues. CDR1 and CDR2 (germline): SQVTM, ANQGSEA.

At least ten counts were recorded for this clonotype. The chain combines TRBV2 with TRBJ2-2; D may be TRBD2 (5 bases). The CDR3 sequence is 15 residues long. The germline V gene encodes CDR1 SNHLY and CDR2 FYNNEI. Trimming took off 8 bases at V and 4 bases at J, with 17 bases between the two ends. As DNA, the CDR3 is TGTGCCAGCTCGGGAAGTCCCGCGGGCACCGGGGAGCTGTTTTTT. As protein: CASSGSPAGTGELFF. Drawing the rest from reference TRBV2 and TRBJ2-2, the complete variable domain is EPEVTQTPSHQVTQMGQEVILRCVPISNHLYFYWYRQILGQKVEFLVSFYNNEISEKSEIFDDQFSVERPDGSNFTLKIRSTKLEDSAMYFCASSGSPAGTGELFFGEGSRLTVL.

At least ten counts were recorded for this clonotype. V gene TRBV19 combines with J gene TRBJ2-4; 8 bases align to TRBD1. Germline trimming cut 5 bases from V and 8 bases from J; bases unmatched to any gene: 8. This CDR3 contains 14 residues. Germline V gives CDR1 LNHDA, CDR2 SQIVND (reference sequence). The CDR3 DNA follows: TGTGCCAGTAGTCGGACAGGGAGCTGGGACATTCAGTACTTC. Its protein product is CASSRTGSWDIQYF.

There are many counts of this clonotype. The chain has TRBV18 and TRBJ2-1; D not resolved. The CDR3 spans 15 residues. The V gene's germline CDR1 is KGHSH and CDR2 LQKENI. Trimming cost V 5 bases and J 0 bases, with 11 bases left between them. CDR3 sequence (DNA): TGTGCCAGCTCAGCCAGCCACAGCTCCTACAATGAGCAGTTCTTC. Amino acid sequence: CASSASHSSYNEQFF.

This clonotype was seen at least ten times. The genes are TRBV2 and TRBJ1-6, with no clear D. The V gene lost 2 bases and the J gene lost 6 bases, with 11 bases spanning the gap. This CDR3 is built from 15 residues. Germline CDR1 SNHLY, CDR2 FYNNEI. CDR3 nucleotides: TGTGCCAGCAGTGAATACGGGCAGATTAATTCACCCCTCCACTTT. Its protein product is CASSEYGQINSPLHF. Filled out from reference TRBV2 and TRBJ1-6, the complete variable domain reads EPEVTQTPSHQVTQMGQEVILRCVPISNHLYFYWYRQILGQKVEFLVSFYNNEISEKSEIFDDQFSVERPDGSNFTLKIRSTKLEDSAMYFCASSEYGQINSPLHFGNGTRLTVT.

This clonotype was recorded many times. The J gene is TRBJ2-7, the V gene TRBV7-2; 8 bases fit TRBD2. This CDR3 spans 15 amino acids. Per germline, CDR1 SGHTA and CDR2 FQGNSA. V trimming: 5 bases; J trimming: 2 bases; junction bases outside the gene matches: 8. CDR3 in amino acids: CASSLDGSGAYEQYF. The CDR3 nucleotides read TGTGCCAGCAGCCTCGATGGTAGCGGGGCCTACGAGCAGTACTTC.